This T cell receptor beta chain was identified during a study of blood T cell repertoires in COVID-19 (dated by TCRdb to about 2020). For context, the study as a whole: Samples covering the acute and convalescent phases of COVID-19 were provided by collaborators in the United States, Italy and Spain. The material from the prospective study consisted of cDNA or gDNA derived from T cells, B-cell-depleted T cells, or PBMCs. Subjects who had been exposed to COVID-19, were actively infected with it, or had recovered from it provided the deeply sampled blood TCRbeta repertoires that made up the dataset. The repertoires were released in a freely available public database meant as a resource for research on the immune response to SARS-CoV-2. The samples were drawn from the first 160 participants of the ongoing ImmuneRACE study and from more than 1,000 subjects provided by 6 global collaborators. Nearly every sample came with metadata listing a de-identified subject ID, COVID-19 status, age in years and sex. Where available, HLA class I and class II types were obtained from metadata supplied by the sample provider rather than from assay-based typing. Here is what the overall study found, with its caveats: How much clinical and demographic metadata was included differed by source and by participant, and the metadata was provided uncurated.

Remarks on this clone: The target of this receptor is not known. Base qualities were left out, and no much larger clone turns up one base away.

The collaborating institutions used their own protocols to collect whole blood in K2EDTA tubes. Collaborator samples were shipped for TCRbeta analysis as frozen whole blood, isolated PBMCs, or DNA extracted from either sample type. The CDR3 runs 17 residues from the cysteine to the phenylalanine. The kept DNA is CDR3 alone, 51 bases in frame from the first base. From a lookup of the germline V gene, CDR1 and CDR2 are SGHRS and YFSETQ. The trim is 4 bases for V and 9 bases for J, with a gap of 26 bases between the germline ends. The immunoSEQ Assay, a bias-controlled multiplex PCR, was used to amplify TCRbeta CDR3 regions from genomic DNA. Per the source publication's procedure: The number of nucleated cells in each sample was estimated by amplification of reference gene primers within the assay. Sequence reads were collapsed and filtered to measure the absolute abundance of every unique TCRbeta CDR3 rearrangement. For each sample, productive Simpson clonality was calculated by taking the square root of Simpson's diversity index across productive rearrangements. Not all clones reach the TCRdb copy of this immuneACCESS table, which keeps in-frame sequences only. Checked studies attribute under half of the gap to unresolved V genes and leave the rest unexplained. That table gives V, J and clone size, and the DNA gave D and trimming. The sample profile shows about 260,000 clones; around 86% of them were found once. About 14% of the sample comes from the top ten.

The chain is assembled from TRBV5-1 and TRBJ2-1; a weak D assignment points to TRBD2 (6 bases agree). The sample consisted of peripheral blood. This TCR was recovered from a human donor in a cohort sampled during active COVID-19. The CDR3 sequence is CASSPAGGTRFFGEQFF. The sequence in DNA is TGCGCCAGCAGCCCGGCGGGCGGGACTCGTTTTTTCGGTGAGCAGTTCTTC.